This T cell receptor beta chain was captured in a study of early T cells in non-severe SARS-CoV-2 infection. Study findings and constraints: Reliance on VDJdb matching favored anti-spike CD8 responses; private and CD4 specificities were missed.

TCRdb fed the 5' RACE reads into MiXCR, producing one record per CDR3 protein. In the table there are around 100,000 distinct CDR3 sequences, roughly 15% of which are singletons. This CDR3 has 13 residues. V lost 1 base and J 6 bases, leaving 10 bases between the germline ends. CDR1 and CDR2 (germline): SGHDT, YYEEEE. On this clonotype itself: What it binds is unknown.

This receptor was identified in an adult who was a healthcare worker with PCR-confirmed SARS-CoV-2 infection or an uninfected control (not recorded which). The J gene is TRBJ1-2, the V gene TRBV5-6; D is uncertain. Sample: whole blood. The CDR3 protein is CASSLFDGDGYTF. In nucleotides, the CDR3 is TGTGCCAGCAGCTTGTTCGATGGGGATGGCTACACCTTC.